This T cell receptor (beta chain) was documented in a study of cytomegalovirus exposure and HLA in healthy donors. The overall study: Researchers previously reported finding 90 million to 130 million unique TCR beta sequences from roughly 180 million T cells. A preliminary data release comprised roughly 80 million unique TCRs obtained from HLA-typed donors.

Germline V gene data show CDR1 as SGHRS and CDR2 as YFSETQ. The ends lost 0 bases at V and 2 bases at J; junction bases unmatched: 2. This CDR3 is 15 amino acids long. Study-wide findings and caveats: Some TCR beta chains (roughly 160 of them) were listed as cytomegalovirus-associated.

Both 60 Vbeta primers and 13 Jbeta primers went into the PCR. Sequencing used immunoSEQ multiplex PCR; TCRdb keeps in-frame clones, though not all of them. The data hold some 120,000 clones, with around 79% observed a single time. With respect to this clone: Its antigen is not identified.

Sequenced material: PBMCs. The TCR was taken from a woman in her thirties or forties in good health and CMV-seropositive. V gene TRBV5-1 combines with J gene TRBJ2-5; 9 positions agree with TRBD1. CDR3 amino acids: CASSLGTGVQETQYF. The DNA for the CDR3 is TGCGCCAGCAGCTTGGGGACAGGGGTTCAAGAGACCCAGTACTTC.